The clone carrying this TCR beta chain was recorded a few times. Its antigen is not known. Researchers ran the PCR with 60 Vbeta and 13 Jbeta primers. Clones were read by immunoSEQ multiplex PCR, and TCRdb kept only the in-frame ones, dropping some. The sample records 150,000 to 200,000 clones, roughly 80% being singletons. The CDR3 loop spans 14 amino acids. Germline CDR1 and CDR2: MRHNA and SNTAGT. J lost 2 bases, V lost 6 bases, and 5 bases had no gene match. The source of the sample is a study of cytomegalovirus exposure and HLA in healthy donors. The study, taken as a whole, reports: Among TCR beta chains, those listed as cytomegalovirus-associated numbered over 150. A later analysis reportedly identified an Asian-associated ancestry cluster as carrying fewer N-insertions than the 666-donor mean. Exclusion applied to some V segments, including TRBV6-2 and TRBV6-3, as they were indistinguishable.

Everyone who donated was a healthy bone marrow donor. Sequencing input: PBMCs. The V gene is TRBV6-4, the J gene TRBJ2-3; TRBD1 aligns across 7 bases. This TCR was sampled from a woman in her thirties or forties in good health and CMV-seropositive. The CDR3 region is CASSKDRATDTQYF. As DNA, the CDR3 is TGTGCCAGCAGCAAAGACAGGGCCACAGATACGCAGTATTTT.